This TCR beta chain stems from a study of cytomegalovirus exposure and HLA in healthy donors. Study details: About four fifths of around 400 genotyped donors fell in the Caucasian-associated ancestry cluster. Regarding the study as a whole: HLA allele associations emerged for 16,951 TCR beta sequences in a later analysis, at 0.05 false discovery rate. In presence/absence analyses, roughly uniform sequencing depth across donors was assumed.

The CDR3 runs to 15 residues. Per the germline V gene, CDR1 is GTSNPN and CDR2 is SVGIG (reference sequence). Trimming cost V 1 base and J 2 bases; bases outside gene matches: 4. The PCR had 60 Vbeta and 13 Jbeta primers. Some clones are missing from TCRdb's copy, which holds only in-frame ones; the method was immunoSEQ multiplex PCR. The repertoire holds about 180,000 clones, with roughly four fifths as singletons. Turning to this clone: The antigen is undetermined.

This clonotype was sampled from a woman aged 30 to 39 in good health and CMV-seronegative. The sample was PBMCs. The genes are TRBV30 and TRBJ2-1, with 8 bases matching TRBD2. This chain's CDR3 is CAWSGASGPYNEQFF. CDR3 sequence (DNA): TGTGCCTGGAGTGGGGCTAGCGGGCCCTACAATGAGCAGTTCTTC.